This T cell receptor beta chain stems from a study of CD8+CD57+ T cells in acquired aplastic anemia. As for the study in general: The study obtained an average of approximately 3 ug of DNA from sorted CD4+ and CD8+ cells. Whole-study results and caveats: Levels of CD8+ Simpson's diversity were not significantly distinct in patients versus controls.

Genomic DNA was employed as the template in profiling TCR beta VDJ and CDR3. TCRdb re-called the reads with MiXCR, one entry per CDR3 protein. Of some 140,000 distinct CDR3 sequences listed, roughly 49% are singletons. Remarks on this clonotype: The antigen is undetermined.

Patients included in sequencing had previously demonstrated CD8+CD57+ cell expansion by flow cytometry. The sequence was obtained from a human donor with aplastic anemia. Sequenced sample: sorted CD4+, CD8+, or CD8+CD57+ T cells (not recorded which) from PBMCs.

CDR3 coding DNA: TGTGCCAGCAAAGGCCTTGAACAGCTGACGCAGTATTTT. Translated: CASKGLEQLTQYF. The chain carries TRBV5-4 and TRBJ2-3; D call uncertain. The CDR3 covers 13 residues. Trimming cost V 6 bases and J 9 bases, with 17 bases left between them. Germline V gene data show CDR1 as SGHNT and CDR2 as YYREEE (reference sequence).